This section outlines one TCR beta chain sequence together with its context. Its cognate antigen is unknown. These data originate in a study of PD-1 blockade in classical Hodgkin lymphoma. Turning to the study itself: Patients were dosed intravenously with nivolumab at 3 mg/kg every 2 weeks. The study, taken as a whole, reports: As was reported, newly diagnosed patients showed lower baseline TCR diversity than healthy donors did.

Each and every patient relapsed after autologous stem cell transplantation, and patients got differing brentuximab vedotin exposure. Repertoires were generated with immunoSEQ multiplex PCR, while TCRdb's copy carries only in-frame clones and drops some. The sample records around 40,000 clones, more than 70% being singletons. Germline V gene data show CDR1 as LNHNV and CDR2 as YYDKDF (reference sequence). With V trimmed by 5 bases and J by 2 bases, 9 bases remained unmatched. The CDR3 length is 16 residues. Sequences were derived from peripheral blood mononuclear cells (PBMCs), sampled at baseline. The chain is built from TRBV15 and TRBJ1-3, with 7 bases fitting TRBD1. This sequence originates from a human donor with classical Hodgkin lymphoma. The CDR3 sequence is CATSSQGGFAGNTIYF. The CDR3 DNA is TGTGCCACCAGCTCCCAGGGGGGGTTTGCTGGAAACACCATATATTTT.